The entry that follows covers one T cell receptor beta chain sequence. Its antigen is not identified. A read error may explain this, as a much larger clone is one base away. These data originate in a study of vaccination and CD4 T cells after COVID-19. For the study at large: Post-vaccination specimens were collected at a median of about 68 days following dose two (range 14 to 241). Overall study findings and caveats: Convalescent patients had a median approximately 86% of post-vaccine SARS-CoV-2-reactive clones that were detected only after vaccination, not before it.

The length of the CDR3 is 14 residues. Germline V gene data show CDR1 as DFQATT and CDR2 as SNEGSKA (reference sequence). V was pared by 6 bases and J by 7 bases, with 14 bases of the junction left unmatched. Treatment given: roughly 10-day PBMC culture with coronavirus spike peptide pools or control peptides (ViraFEST assay). Via ViraFEST, peptide pools expanded antigen-specific T cells before TCR sequencing. Oncomine TCR Beta short-read sequencing was applied to DNA from cultured CD4+ T cells. A single record per CDR3 protein comes from TCRdb applying MiXCR to the PCR reads. Here the sample spans thousands of distinct CDR3 sequences, around 50% being singletons.

The sample taken for sequencing was CD4+ T cells from blood, cultured in vitro. This sequence was found in a human donor who had recovered from COVID-19. The chain recombines TRBV20-1 with TRBJ1-2; the match to TRBD1 covers 7 bases. The CDR3: CSARRRTGGGGYTF. The CDR3 coding sequence is TGCAGTGCCAGGCGGAGGACAGGTGGTGGTGGCTACACCTTC.